In this sample, the clone carrying this T cell receptor (beta chain) turned up many times. Its antigen is unknown. CDR1 is SGHTA and CDR2 is FQGNSA in the germline V gene. This CDR3 is 15 amino acids long. V was trimmed by 7 bases and J by 6 bases, leaving 21 bases between them. CMV status came from CD4+ IFNgamma after overnight CMV lysate stimulation. This specimen belongs to a study of naive and memory T cell subsets. General observations from the study: Findings for naive and memory subsets could not be checked against ground truth. RNA-based TCR counts may shift with T cell activation and differentiation. Especially in CD8 cells, naive repertoires contained a few larger clonotypes, possibly CD45RA-re-expressing memory cells.

Two oligonucleotides, mixed equimolar, formed the beta constant-region primer covering TRBC1 and TRBC2. Four rounds of PCR amplified the ligated cDNA using nested alpha and beta constant-region primers plus SP2. One entry per CDR3 protein results from TCRdb running MiXCR on the UMI-ligation and nested PCR reads. The sample shows about 90,000 distinct CDR3 sequences, around 11% of them seen only once. The chain has TRBV7-2 and TRBJ2-5; D unclear. Source material: naive CD4+ T cells from blood. This TCR was recovered from a human donor in good health. CDR3 amino acids: CASTPSPGRVQTQYF. DNA for the CDR3: TGTGCCAGCACCCCCTCCCCAGGTCGCGTCCAGACCCAGTACTTC.